The text below deals with one TCR beta chain. What was amplified from RNA transcripts were TCR beta CDR3 regions. TCR CDR3 regions were first amplified by RT-PCR with HTBI primers. TCRdb re-derived calls from the multiplex PCR reads in MiXCR, one entry per CDR3 protein. Among about 660,000 distinct CDR3 sequences listed, roughly 45% were seen once. This record belongs to a study of T cells in Graves' hyperthyroidism and ophthalmopathy. V lost 7 bases and J lost 5; bases outside the gene matches: 2. Germline assignment: CDR1 SNHLY and CDR2 FYNNEI. The CDR3 spans 12 residues. Clinical symptoms, serum thyroxine, TRAb, thyroid ultrasound and orbital computed tomography established diagnosis.

This TCR came from an adult man with Graves' disease, either hyperthyroidism or ophthalmopathy (not recorded which). The rearrangement joins TRBV2 to TRBJ1-2; TRBD1 matches at 9 bases. Sample: peripheral blood or thyroid tissue (not recorded which). CDR3: CASTGTGYGYTF. As DNA, the CDR3 is TGTGCCAGCACTGGGACAGGGTATGGCTACACCTTC.